One sample yielded the 18 T cell receptor beta chains listed below, sequenced in a study of blood T cell repertoires in COVID-19. Libraries were prepared by immunoSEQ multiplex PCR; TCRdb keeps only in-frame clonotypes and omits some of them. The sample contains over 300,000 clones, 70% to 90% of which appear only once. Input material: peripheral blood. All receptors derive from a man between 35 and 55 years old with acute or convalescent COVID-19.

This CDR3 is CASRENRGPYNSPLHF. CDR3 nucleotides: TGTGCCAGCAGGGAAAACAGGGGCCCATATAATTCACCCCTCCACTTT. The genes are TRBV28 and TRBJ1-6; 7 bases fit TRBD1. CDR1 is MDHEN and CDR2 is SYDVKM in the germline V gene. J was trimmed by 4 bases and V by 6 bases; bases with no gene match: 9. CDR3 size: 16 residues.

The chain links TRBV28 to TRBJ1-1; 9 positions agree with TRBD1. Looked up from germline, CDR1 is MDHEN and CDR2 is SYDVKM. V lost 4 bases and J lost 0; bases outside the gene matches: 6. This CDR3 spans 16 amino acids. CDR3 sequence (DNA): TGTGCCAGCAGTTCCCCCGGGACAGGGATGAACACTGAAGCTTTCTTT. Its translation: CASSSPGTGMNTEAFF.

The rearrangement links TRBV9 to TRBJ2-6; perhaps TRBD1 as D (6 bases). V lost 4 bases and J 0 bases, leaving 23 bases between the germline ends. Per germline, CDR1 SGDLS and CDR2 YYNGEE. This CDR3 is 20 amino acids long. The CDR3 sequence is CASSPQPSGTKSSGANVLTF. In DNA, the CDR3 is TGTGCCAGCAGCCCTCAACCGTCCGGGACAAAGAGCTCTGGGGCCAACGTCCTGACTTTC.

The rearrangement joins TRBV27 to TRBJ1-5; TRBD1 might be the D (6 bases). Trimming took off 1 base at V and 1 base at J, with 8 bases between the two ends. Germline CDR1 MNHEY, CDR2 SMNVEV (reference sequence). The CDR3 has 15 amino acids. The CDR3: CASSLYGTSNQPQHF. The CDR3 DNA reads as TGTGCCAGCAGTTTATATGGGACAAGCAATCAGCCCCAGCATTTT.

The chain employs TRBV30 and TRBJ1-1; D possibly corresponds to TRBD1 (6 bases). Germline values: CDR1 GTSNPN, CDR2 SVGIG (reference sequence). This CDR3 is built from 14 residues. V was trimmed by 2 bases and J by 1 base, leaving 11 bases between them. The CDR3 DNA reads TGTGCCTGGAGTCAGGGGTGGGGGAACACTGAAGCTTTCTTT. Encoded protein: CAWSQGWGNTEAFF.

The chain employs TRBV5-1 and TRBJ2-2; D gene ambiguous. CDR3 length: 15 amino acids. Trimming removed 4 bases from V and 6 bases from J, with 16 bases in between. The germline CDR1 and CDR2 sequences are SGHRS and YFSETQ. The CDR3 nucleotides read TGCGCCAGCAGCATGCAGGTGGTTGAACCCGGGGAGCTGTTTTTT. This codes for CASSMQVVEPGELFF.

This chain uses TRBV6-4 with TRBJ2-3; D is unclear. Per germline, CDR1 MRHNA and CDR2 SNTAGT. Trimming removed 2 bases at V and 2 bases at J, with 5 bases between. CDR3 length: 13 residues. Here the CDR3 DNA reads TGTGCCAGCAGTGACAGCGTCACAGATACGCAGTATTTT. Its translation is CASSDSVTDTQYF.

The rearrangement links TRBV27 to TRBJ2-7, with D unclear. V lost 4 bases and J lost 7, with 8 bases in between. CDR1 and CDR2 (germline): MNHEY, SMNVEV (reference sequence). The CDR3 consists of 11 residues. The DNA for the CDR3 is TGTGCCAGCAGTTCACGCACAGAGCAGTACTTC. Translation gives CASSSRTEQYF.

In its sample, this clone was seen once. This chain joins TRBV7-8 and TRBJ1-6; tentative D call: TRBD1 (5 bases). In germline, CDR1 is SGHVS, CDR2 FQNEAQ. This CDR3 is 18 amino acids long. V was pared by 1 base and J by 3 bases, with 16 bases between. In DNA form, the CDR3 reads TGTGCCAGCAGCTTAGTATTTAGGGGACTTCTCTATAATTCACCCCTCCACTTT. Protein sequence: CASSLVFRGLLYNSPLHF.

This chain connects TRBV7-9 to TRBJ2-3, with 8 bases fitting TRBD2. The CDR3 runs to 18 residues. Trimming at V came to 4 bases and at J to 1 base, leaving 13 bases not matched to a gene. The germline V gene has CDR1 SEHNR and CDR2 FQNEAQ (reference sequence). CDR3 region: CASSSPTGGAFRTDTQYF. DNA for the CDR3: TGTGCCAGCAGCTCCCCCACCGGGGGGGCGTTCCGCACAGATACGCAGTATTTT.

The chain combines TRBV18 with TRBJ2-3; 9 positions match TRBD1. V dropped 0 bases and J dropped 5; count of bases not matched to a gene: 6. This CDR3 comprises 16 residues. Germline values: CDR1 KGHSH, CDR2 LQKENI. CDR3 nucleotide sequence: TGTGCCAGCTCACCACCGGGACAGGGCGGGATAGATACGCAGTATTTT. Residues: CASSPPGQGGIDTQYF. Together with reference TRBV18 and TRBJ2-3, the CDR3 gives the full variable domain: NAGVMQNPRHLVRRRGQEARLRCSPMKGHSHVYWYRQLPEEGLKFMVYLQKENIIDESGMPKERFSAEFPKEGPSILRIQQVVRGDSAAYFCASSPPGQGGIDTQYFGPGTRLTVL.

This sequence joins TRBV28 and TRBJ1-5, with 7 positions matching TRBD1. The germline CDR1 and CDR2 sequences are MDHEN and SYDVKM. Germline trimming cut 2 bases from V and 3 bases from J; bases unmatched to any gene: 7. The CDR3 spans 16 residues. The CDR3 region has the DNA TGTGCCAGCAGTTTAACCCTGGGACAGCTCAATCAGCCCCAGCATTTT. It is translated as CASSLTLGQLNQPQHF.

The V call is TRBV28, the J call TRBJ2-7; D might be TRBD1 (6 bases). V was clipped by 5 bases and J by 4 bases, with 18 bases between them. Germline V gene lookup returns CDR1 MDHEN and CDR2 SYDVKM. The CDR3 covers 15 residues. The CDR3 bases are TGTGCCAGCAGTACACCTGGGACACCCCTTTACGAGCAGTACTTC. The encoded protein is CASSTPGTPLYEQYF.

J is TRBJ2-7 and V is TRBV5-1; D gene ambiguous. Germline V gene lookup returns CDR1 SGHRS and CDR2 YFSETQ. The CDR3 runs to 15 residues. V was clipped by 1 base and J by 2 bases, with 13 bases between them. The CDR3 DNA reads as TGCGCCAGCAGCTTGAGTCCTCGCCAGACCTACGAGCAGTACTTC. It encodes CASSLSPRQTYEQYF.

V and J are TRBV27 and TRBJ2-1; 10 nucleotides line up with TRBD2. CDR3 length equals 16 residues. V lost 5 bases and J lost 7; bases outside the gene matches: 11. The V gene's germline CDR1 is MNHEY and CDR2 SMNVEV (reference sequence). The CDR3 here is CASSAPGTSVRNEQFF. The DNA of the CDR3 is TGTGCCAGCAGTGCTCCCGGGACTAGCGTGAGGAATGAGCAGTTCTTC.

The table lists this clone with a count of one. CDR3 bases: TGTGCCAGCAGCCCTGAGGTGAGCTATGGCTACACCTTC. It specifies CASSPEVSYGYTF. The chain combines TRBV4-2 with TRBJ1-2; D remains unclear. Germline CDR1 and CDR2: LGHNA and YNFKEQ. The CDR3 contains 13 residues. V was clipped by 4 bases and J by 4 bases, with 10 bases between them.

This chain links TRBV10-3 with TRBJ2-7; the match to TRBD1 covers 8 bases. V was clipped by 6 bases and J by 3 bases; unmatched bases: 10. This CDR3 comprises 15 residues. The germline CDR1 and CDR2 sequences are ENHRY and SYGVKD. Here the CDR3 reads CAIRKPGTGFYEQYF. The CDR3 coding sequence is TGTGCCATCAGGAAGCCAGGGACAGGCTTCTACGAGCAGTACTTC.

The gene calls are TRBV11-2 and TRBJ2-3; maybe TRBD2 (5 bases). CDR3 size: 15 residues. V was shortened by 5 bases and J by 5 bases, with 17 bases between the two germline ends. Germline V gene data show CDR1 as SGHAT and CDR2 as FQNNGV. The CDR3 protein is CASSTEGLAGDTQYF. CDR3 DNA: TGTGCCAGCAGCACCGAAGGGCTAGCTGGAGATACGCAGTATTTT.